The 25 T cell receptor beta chains below come from one sample, sequenced in a study of shared clonotypes between healthy human individuals. Sequenced by immunoSEQ multiplex PCR; TCRdb stores in-frame clones only, minus some. The sample has 2.3 million or so clones, approximately 95% seen once; the top ten hold 0.35% to 0.5%. Source material: naive CD4+ T cells from PBMCs. Subset denoted: CD45RA+ positively selected. The receptors were sampled from a man between 18 and 29 years old in good health. Some clones in this sample may be carry-over from other donors' samples.

DNA for the CDR3: TGTGCCACCGAGGGGAACACTGAAGCTTTCTTT. Translating it yields CATEGNTEAFF. The rearrangement links TRBV15 to TRBJ1-1; unclear D gene. Trimming removed 8 bases from V and 1 base from J, with 5 bases in between. The CDR3 runs 11 residues. Germline lookup yields CDR1 LNHNV and CDR2 YYDKDF (reference sequence).

The V and J genes are TRBV15 and TRBJ2-1; D is unresolved. Germline V gene lookup returns CDR1 LNHNV and CDR2 YYDKDF (reference sequence). Trimming removed 2 bases at V and 10 bases at J, with 12 bases between. CDR3 length: 13 amino acids. The CDR3 reads CATSRNPDLEQFF. In DNA, the CDR3 is TGTGCCACCAGCAGAAACCCGGATCTAGAGCAGTTCTTC.

The chain carries TRBV6-6 and TRBJ2-7; 15 bases align to TRBD2. V was pared by 0 bases and J by 6 bases, with 3 bases of the junction left unmatched. The CDR3 sequence is 16 residues long. Germline CDR1 and CDR2: MNHNY and SVGAGI (reference sequence). This CDR3 is CASSYSRTSGRGEQYF. In nucleotides, the CDR3 is TGTGCCAGCAGTTACTCCCGGACTAGCGGGAGGGGCGAGCAGTACTTC.

The genes are TRBV5-1 and TRBJ2-5; 8 nucleotides agree with TRBD2. The CDR3 runs 17 residues. V lost 0 bases to trimming and J lost 4 bases; unmatched junction nucleotides: 11. Germline-derived CDR1 and CDR2 are SGHRS and YFSETQ. The CDR3 coding sequence is TGCGCCAGCAGCTTGGGCGCGGGAGGTAGCGGAGGAGAGACCCAGTACTTC. Translation gives CASSLGAGGSGGETQYF.

This clone occurred once. The V gene is TRBV5-4, the J gene TRBJ2-7; the match to TRBD2 covers 9 bases. J lost 0 bases, V lost 1 base, and 2 bases had no gene match. This CDR3 has 15 residues. Germline CDR1 and CDR2: SGHNT and YYREEE (reference sequence). The CDR3 spells CASSLRREGSYEQYF. The DNA for the CDR3 is TGTGCCAGCAGCTTGAGGCGGGAGGGCTCCTACGAGCAGTACTTC.

J is TRBJ2-1 and V is TRBV5-4, with TRBD2 as a possible D gene (6 bases). The V end was cut by 1 base, the J end by 7 bases, with 15 bases between. Germline assignment: CDR1 SGHNT and CDR2 YYREEE (reference sequence). The CDR3 has 15 residues. The CDR3, as DNA: TGTGCCAGCAGCTTGAACGGGAGACGGTGGAATGAGCAGTTCTTC. Its translation is CASSLNGRRWNEQFF.

The chain joins TRBV5-6 to TRBJ1-3; D ambiguous. Trimming shortened V by 2 bases and J by 6 bases, and 15 bases separated the two germline ends. The length of the CDR3 is 15 residues. From germline, CDR1 is SGHDT and CDR2 YYEEEE. The CDR3 region is CASSLTGQHENTIYF. CDR3 nucleotide sequence: TGTGCCAGCAGCTTAACTGGGCAGCATGAAAACACCATATATTTT.

This clone was recorded a few times. This chain joins TRBV2 and TRBJ1-2, with D maybe TRBD1 (5 bases). Germline loops: CDR1 SNHLY, CDR2 FYNNEI. V lost 11 bases to trimming and J lost 3 bases, with 7 bases between them. This CDR3 is 10 amino acids long. Written as DNA, the CDR3 is TGTGCCGGGGGGGACTATGGCTACACCTTC. Its translation: CAGGDYGYTF. Together with reference TRBV2 and TRBJ1-2, the CDR3 gives the full variable domain: EPEVTQTPSHQVTQMGQEVILRCVPISNHLYFYWYRQILGQKVEFLVSFYNNEISEKSEIFDDQFSVERPDGSNFTLKIRSTKLEDSAMYFCAGGDYGYTFGSGTRLTVV.

This chain joins TRBV28 and TRBJ1-1, with a possible D match to TRBD1 (6 bases). This CDR3 is built from 15 residues. V was pared by 5 bases and J by 6 bases, with 19 bases between. Germline CDR1 MDHEN, CDR2 SYDVKM. CDR3 sequence (DNA): TGTGCCAGCAGTGGCTATCGGGGGGGCGGCTCTGAAGCTTTCTTT. Translating gives CASSGYRGGGSEAFF. The complete variable domain, with remaining parts taken from reference TRBV28 and TRBJ1-1, reads DVKVTQSSRYLVKRTGEKVFLECVQDMDHENMFWYRQDPGLGLRLIYFSYDVKMKEKGDIPEGYSVSREKKERFSLILESASTNQTSMYLCASSGYRGGGSEAFFGQGTRLTVV.

This chain joins TRBV14 and TRBJ2-7; no clear D. Trimming shortened V by 5 bases and J by 3 bases, and 17 bases separated the two germline ends. Germline loops: CDR1 SGHDN, CDR2 FVKESK. CDR3 length: 15 amino acids. Written as DNA, the CDR3 is TGTGCCAGCAGCTCAGAATCAATCTTTTACTACGAGCAGTACTTC. Its translation is CASSSESIFYYEQYF. Using reference TRBV14 and TRBJ2-7 for the parts outside the CDR3, the full variable domain is EAGVTQFPSHSVIEKGQTVTLRCDPISGHDNLYWYRRVMGKEIKFLLHFVKESKQDESGMPNNRFLAERTGGTYSTLKVQPAELEDSGVYFCASSSESIFYYEQYFGPGTRLTVT.

The chain recombines TRBV5-1 with TRBJ2-1; the D call may be TRBD1 or TRBD2 (7 bases each). Trimming took off 4 bases at V and 8 bases at J, with 19 bases between the two ends. The germline gives CDR1 SGHRS, CDR2 YFSETQ. The CDR3 is 15 amino acids. The CDR3 DNA reads TGCGCCAGCAGCCCGGGACAGTCTAGCGGCCATGAGCAGTTCTTC. Protein product: CASSPGQSSGHEQFF.

The chain has TRBV28 and TRBJ2-3; 12 bases are shared with TRBD2. The CDR3 runs to 17 residues. After removal of 7 bases from V and 6 bases from J, the junction contained 14 bases not matched to a gene. Germline values: CDR1 MDHEN, CDR2 SYDVKM. The CDR3 region has the DNA TGTGCCAGCACCCGACTAGCGGGAGTTTCGAGTGGGGATACGCAGTATTTT. Translating gives CASTRLAGVSSGDTQYF.

Details on this clone: The same CDR3 is also encoded by other DNA sequences in this sample. The rearrangement links TRBV28 to TRBJ2-3, with a possible D match to TRBD2 (5 bases). The CDR3 totals 13 residues. V was shortened by 7 bases and J by 4 bases, with 12 bases between the two germline ends. Germline V gives CDR1 MDHEN, CDR2 SYDVKM. CDR3 sequence reads: CASTLMGADTQYF. The CDR3 DNA follows: TGTGCCAGCACCTTAATGGGAGCAGATACGCAGTATTTT.

V usage is TRBV25-1 and J usage is TRBJ1-1; no definite D call. The V end was cut by 6 bases, the J end by 1 base, with 12 bases between. Germline-derived CDR1 and CDR2 are MGHDK and SYGVNS. The CDR3 covers 14 residues. In nucleotides, the CDR3 is TGTGCCAGCAGGGATTACGCGGGGAACACTGAAGCTTTCTTT. It encodes CASRDYAGNTEAFF.

This chain connects TRBV9 to TRBJ1-4; D perhaps matches TRBD1 (6 bases). CDR3 size: 15 residues. Trimming removed 1 base from V and 8 bases from J, with 15 bases in between. Looked up from germline, CDR1 is SGDLS and CDR2 is YYNGEE. CDR3 amino acids: CASSVSHGRGEKLFF. For the CDR3, the DNA is TGTGCCAGCAGCGTATCCCACGGGAGGGGGGAAAAACTGTTTTTT.

CDR3 sequence reads: CASSKGGVSEYF. CDR3 DNA sequence: TGTGCCAGCAGTAAGGGGGGCGTCTCGGAGTATTTT. This chain links TRBV7-2 with TRBJ2-3, with D tentatively TRBD1 or TRBD2 (6 bases each). The ends were cut back, 6 bases at V and 13 bases at J, with 17 bases in the middle. This CDR3 has 12 residues. The germline V gene has CDR1 SGHTA and CDR2 FQGNSA.

This clone was seen only once. This chain connects TRBV7-3 to TRBJ1-1, with 7 nucleotides matching TRBD1. The V and J ends lost 4 bases and 1 base, in that order; junction bases with no gene match: 3. The germline V gene has CDR1 SGHTA and CDR2 FQGTGA. This CDR3 comprises 14 residues. The chain's CDR3 is CASSSDRRNTEAFF. DNA of the CDR3: TGTGCCAGCAGCTCGGACAGGAGGAACACTGAAGCTTTCTTT.

This chain uses TRBV5-6 with TRBJ2-5, with TRBD2 identical over 11 bases. This CDR3 comprises 13 residues. V gave up 7 bases and J gave up 1 base; unmatched junction bases: 0. From germline, CDR1 is SGHDT and CDR2 YYEEEE. The CDR3 here is CASGTSGQETQYF. In DNA, the CDR3 is TGTGCCAGCGGGACTAGCGGCCAAGAGACCCAGTACTTC.

The rearrangement uses TRBV7-5 and TRBJ2-7; the table's D gene call, TRBD1, was not cross checked with the DNA. TRBV7-5 is given as a pseudogene. The CDR3 has 16 residues. The CDR3 nucleotides read TGTGTCAGAAGCTTATCCCCCGGGACAGGGCCCTACGAGCAGTACTTC. Residues: CVRSLSPGTGPYEQYF.

The chain has TRBV28 and TRBJ1-1, with a possible D match to TRBD1 (5 bases). V was trimmed by 5 bases and J by 8 bases, leaving 21 bases between them. The germline V gene has CDR1 MDHEN and CDR2 SYDVKM. This CDR3 comprises 15 residues. CDR3 amino acids: CASSPNGDGGQEAFF. DNA of the CDR3: TGTGCCAGCAGTCCTAATGGGGACGGAGGTCAGGAAGCTTTCTTT.

V and J are TRBV15 and TRBJ1-2; D possibly corresponds to TRBD1 (5 bases). This CDR3 spans 13 amino acids. V lost 11 bases and J lost 4, with 17 bases in between. CDR1 is LNHNV and CDR2 is YYDKDF in the germline V gene (reference sequence). The CDR3 nucleotides read TGTGCCTCTTCACAGGATGGTGCCTATGGCTACACCTTC. This encodes CASSQDGAYGYTF.

Notes on this clone: Other DNA sequences in this sample translate to the same CDR3. This chain connects TRBV7-2 to TRBJ1-1; D may be TRBD1 (5 bases). Trimming stripped 2 bases from V and 3 bases from J, with 7 bases between. Germline V CDR1 and CDR2: SGHTA, FQGNSA. The CDR3 loop spans 13 amino acids. DNA for the CDR3: TGTGCCAGCAGCTTAATCAGGGACACTGAAGCTTTCTTT. It yields the protein CASSLIRDTEAFF.

The gene calls are TRBV15 and TRBJ2-7, with D possibly being TRBD2 (6 bases). V gave up 0 bases and J gave up 6 bases, with 9 bases separating them. The V gene's germline CDR1 is LNHNV and CDR2 YYDKDF (reference sequence). There are 13 residues in the CDR3. The DNA for the CDR3 is TGTGCCACCAGCAGAGAGCGGGGAACCGAGCAGTACTTC. Translation gives CATSRERGTEQYF.

J is TRBJ1-5 and V is TRBV23-1; TRBD1 might be the D (5 bases). TRBV23-1 is assigned to the ORF class and has an uncertain function. Trimming took 0 bases from V and 4 from J, leaving 7 bases between them. This CDR3 has 14 residues. The CDR3 is CASSQSQGNQPQHF. The CDR3 coding sequence is TGCGCCAGCAGTCAATCCCAGGGAAATCAGCCCCAGCATTTT.

The chain has TRBV7-9 and TRBJ1-2; the D gene is possibly TRBD1 (5 bases). Trimming took off 1 base at V and 6 bases at J, with 15 bases between the two ends. The CDR3 is 15 residues long. CDR1 is SEHNR, CDR2 FQNEAQ, per germline (reference sequence). CDR3 sequence (DNA): TGTGCCAGCAGCTTAGGATGGGGGGATAAGAATGGCTACACCTTC. Protein: CASSLGWGDKNGYTF.